The clone carrying this T cell receptor beta chain has a handful of counts. Its antigen remains unidentified. This record comes from a study of metastatic and nonmetastatic thyroid tumors. General observations from the study: A significant increase in TCR beta diversity was reportedly seen in malignant thyroid tumors relative to benign nodules, in blood and tumor.

Not a single patient had been given any form of treatment at any point before undergoing thyroid surgery. Original processing notes: To classify distant metastasis in papillary thyroid cancer, a model was built from CDR3 differences across clinicopathological groups. TCRdb reanalyzed the PCR reads with MiXCR. TCRdb's processing, not the authors', yielded these V and J calls. Among tens of thousands of clones, less than 25% were seen once, and the ten largest hold about 16%. This CDR3 is 15 amino acids long. V was pared by 6 bases and J by 9 bases, with 10 bases of the junction left unmatched. The sequencing sample was made of blood. V and J are TRBV12-3 or TRBV12-4 and TRBJ2-1; 11 positions agree with TRBD2. The TCR originated in a female donor with papillary thyroid cancer or a benign thyroid nodule (not recorded which). Some clones in this sample may be carry-over from other donors' samples. In nucleotides, the CDR3 is TGTGCCAGCAGGGGGACTAGCGGTATCCTGGGTGAGCAGTTCTTC. Protein sequence: CASRGTSGILGEQFF.